This T cell receptor (beta chain) was sequenced in a study of T cells in tuberculosis. Study context: Sequenced TCRs come from CD1B-GMM tetramer-binding T cells.

The method was immunoSEQ multiplex PCR; TCRdb's version includes in-frame clones alone and lacks a portion of them. The data contain about 88,000 clones, roughly 93% of them singletons. Study-wide results and limits: Some low-affinity tetramer-binding T cells may be absent from this sample.

The CDR3 is 16 residues long. The V gene's germline CDR1 is SGHTA and CDR2 FQGNSA. V lost 5 bases and J 2 bases, leaving 18 bases between the germline ends. Cells were sorted from thawed PBMC rested overnight and stained with GMM-loaded CD1B tetramer, viability dye and anti-CD3. C32 glucose monomycolate from Rhodococcus equi was loaded onto the CD1B tetramers. Before cryopreservation, the sorted PBMC lost their CD14-expressing monocytes. About 100,000 tetramer-negative cells were sorted from each donor. The sequence was collected from an adult woman with latent tuberculosis. Sequencing was performed on CD1b-GMM tetramer-negative cells sorted from PBMCs. V and J are TRBV7-2 and TRBJ2-5; a possible D gene is TRBD2 (6 bases). CDR3 residues: CASSRRTAGRQETQYF. For the CDR3, the DNA is TGTGCCAGCAGCCGCCGAACGGCAGGGAGGCAAGAGACCCAGTACTTC.